The 10 T cell receptor beta chains reported below all come from one sample, sequenced in a study of identical twins. TCRdb ran MiXCR on the 5' RACE reads and lists one entry per CDR3 protein. Of 650,000 to 750,000 distinct CDR3 sequences in the sample, roughly 20% were seen once. The sample also formed part of further work on T cells expressing NK-cell markers.

What was sequenced was PBMCs. Source of these receptors: a woman between 18 and 30 years old in good health.

The chain uses TRBV7-9 and TRBJ2-7, with 8 bases identical to TRBD1. Germline loops: CDR1 SEHNR, CDR2 FQNEAQ (reference sequence). The J segment lost 5 bases and the V segment lost 8 bases, leaving 14 bases of the junction unmatched. The CDR3 has 15 amino acids. CDR3 loop: CASHPAGRGLDEQYF. The CDR3 DNA is TGTGCCAGCCATCCCGCCGGCAGGGGGCTCGACGAGCAGTACTTC.

This clonotype turned up a few times. The chain couples TRBV7-9 to TRBJ2-4; possible D gene TRBD1, 6 bases. CDR3 length: 14 amino acids. Trimming pared 6 bases from V and 7 bases from J, leaving 16 bases between. Germline lookup yields CDR1 SEHNR and CDR2 FQNEAQ (reference sequence). CDR3 residues: CASRSTTGMNIQYF. The DNA of the CDR3 is TGTGCCAGCAGGTCTACCACAGGGATGAACATTCAGTACTTC.

This clonotype was counted a few times. The chain uses TRBV12-3 or TRBV12-4 and TRBJ2-7, with 9 nucleotides matching TRBD2. V shed 1 base, J shed 4 bases, and the junction held 5 bases outside the gene matches. The CDR3 loop spans 15 amino acids. The DNA of the CDR3 is TGTGCCAGCAGTTTAGGACTTAGCGGGAGTTACGAGCAGTACTTC. Translating gives CASSLGLSGSYEQYF.

This clonotype turned up a few times. An end of the junction does not agree with germline; a read error may underlie this. This chain links TRBV12-3 or TRBV12-4 with TRBJ2-7, with TRBD1 identical over 7 bases. CDR3 length equals 14 residues. The CDR3 reads CASSLAGQPLRLDF. CDR3 DNA sequence: TGTGCCAGCAGTTTAGCGGGACAGCCCCTTAGGTTGGACTTC.

The chain uses TRBV20-1 and TRBJ2-1, with 9 bases that match TRBD1. Germline loops: CDR1 DFQATT, CDR2 SNEGSKA (reference sequence). V gave up 2 bases and J gave up 2 bases; unmatched junction bases: 4. There are 15 residues in the CDR3. Here the CDR3 DNA reads TGCAGTGCTAGATACCGGGACAGGGCCTACAATGAGCAGTTCTTC. Its translation: CSARYRDRAYNEQFF.

The chain recombines TRBV27 with TRBJ1-4; 7 bases map to TRBD1. Germline values: CDR1 MNHEY, CDR2 SMNVEV (reference sequence). The CDR3 has 14 residues. The V and J ends lost 4 bases and 10 bases, in that order; junction bases with no gene match: 9. The CDR3 region is CASSSRQGGGKLFF. For the CDR3, the DNA is TGTGCCAGCAGTTCTAGACAGGGAGGAGGAAAACTGTTTTTT.

The chain links TRBV5-1 to TRBJ1-4; no definite D call. V lost 0 bases to trimming and J lost 6 bases, with 12 bases between them. Germline CDR1 SGHRS, CDR2 YFSETQ. This CDR3 spans 15 amino acids. The CDR3 loop reads CASSLGRGFDEKLFF. In DNA, the CDR3 is TGCGCCAGCAGCTTGGGGCGCGGATTCGATGAAAAACTGTTTTTT.

V is TRBV20-1 and J is TRBJ2-1, with 7 bases that match TRBD1. The CDR3 contains 14 residues. V shed 3 bases and J 3 bases; nucleotides not matched to a gene: 5. Germline lookup yields CDR1 DFQATT and CDR2 SNEGSKA (reference sequence). Here the CDR3 DNA reads TGCAGTGCTAGCCGGCAGGGGGTCTACAATGAGCAGTTCTTC. Residues: CSASRQGVYNEQFF.

This chain links TRBV11-3 with TRBJ2-7; 8 bases agree with TRBD1. The germline CDR1 and CDR2 sequences are SGHNT and YENEEA. This CDR3 region has 15 residues. Trimming cost V 3 bases and J 6 bases; bases outside gene matches: 10. CDR3 bases: TGTGCCAGCAGCTTTTATGGGACAGGAGGAGGCGAGCAGTACTTC. Its protein product is CASSFYGTGGGEQYF. Supplemented by reference TRBV11-3 and TRBJ2-7, the full variable domain reads EAGVVQSPRYKIIEKKQPVAFWCNPISGHNTLYWYLQNLGQGPELLIRYENEEAVDDSQLPKDRFSAERLKGVDSTLKIQPAELGDSAVYLCASSFYGTGGGEQYFGPGTRLTVT.

This clonotype appeared a few times. This chain links TRBV7-2 with TRBJ2-5; 7 nucleotides agree with TRBD2. Germline lookup yields CDR1 SGHTA and CDR2 FQGNSA. The junction had 11 bases not matched to a gene; V was cut back by 8 bases and J by 5 bases. CDR3 length: 14 residues. The CDR3 DNA sequence: TGTGCCAGCGCCCCGGGGGGTATGCAGGAGACCCAGTACTTC. Its translation is CASAPGGMQETQYF. Full variable domain (rest looked up from reference TRBV7-2 and TRBJ2-5): GAGVSQSPSNKVTEKGKDVELRCDPISGHTALYWYRQSLGQGLEFLIYFQGNSAPDKSGLPSDRFSAERTGGSVSTLTIQRTQQEDSAVYLCASAPGGMQETQYFGPGTRLLVL.